This TCR beta chain was recovered during a study of long-term antiretroviral therapy in people with HIV. General study points: Every time point showed a repertoire led by clones expanded before ART.

The CDR3 runs 15 residues. Every specimen provided about 0.9-10 million cryopreserved PBMC before DNA extraction took place. Worth noting for this clone: The antigen remains unidentified.

Researchers ran immunoSEQ v3.0 at survey level. Assay used: immunoSEQ multiplex PCR; TCRdb lists only in-frame clones, some missing. The data hold more than 30,000 clones, with about 76% observed a single time. The receptor comes from a man aged 18 to 35 with HIV. The chain has TRBV21-1 and TRBJ2-1; TRBD1 reflects the table's D call only, with no check against the DNA. TRBV21-1 is designated a pseudogene. The sequencing here drew on unsorted PBMCs, taken 1.9 years after starting antiretroviral therapy. The CDR3 here is CASGNSRQGNNEQFF. CDR3 nucleotides: TGTGCCAGCGGTAATTCCCGACAGGGGAACAATGAGCAGTTCTTC.